What follows is one TCR beta chain and its context. The sample holds many counts of this clonotype. The clone's antigen remains unknown. Base qualities are not provided; no much larger clone lies one nucleotide away. Hyperthyroidism patients were newly diagnosed, had a disease duration of under 2 months, and were aged 18 to 65 years. Exclusion was applied to patients with uncontrolled infections, other autoimmune diseases, pregnancy or lactation. Clinical symptoms, serum thyroxine and TRAb, thyroid ultrasound, and orbital computed tomography formed the basis for the diagnoses. Blood from progressor patients was collected at the time of first diagnosis with hyperthyroidism, before any ophthalmopathy symptoms had appeared. PBMCs were separated from under 11 ml of fresh peripheral blood using Ficoll-Paque density gradient centrifugation. Progressor patients were defined as those initially diagnosed with Graves' hyperthyroidism in whom ophthalmopathy developed during follow-up. Total RNA was extracted using Trizol reagent, and RNA quality was assessed on an Agilent 2100 Bioanalyzer.

From a lookup of the germline V gene (reference sequence), CDR1 and CDR2 are MNHEY and SMNVEV. The CDR3, from cysteine to phenylalanine, totals 14 residues. Left in the record is the CDR3 DNA by itself, 42 bases read in frame from the first base. The V and J ends are trimmed by 8 bases and 4 bases, leaving 15 bases between them. TCR beta CDR3 regions were amplified from RNA transcripts. A first-round RT-PCR of the TCR CDR3 used the HTBI primer set with the Qiagen OneStep RT-PCR kit. Libraries were constructed in a second round of multiplex PCR, after which size selection and purification were performed. Sequencing of the libraries was done on an Illumina HiSeq2000 using paired-end 100 bp reads. The authors' pipeline ran thus. SOAPnuke was used to process the raw data, throwing out any read that contained adapters or uncalled bases, had a mean Phred below 15, or lacked an exact constant-primer or identifier match. COPE v1.2.5 was used to merge the high-quality paired reads, and each unique nucleotide sequence was defined as a clonotype. MiTCR v1.1 was used to align clonotypes to the IMGT TRBV, TRBD and TRBJ reference segments. The analysis included only V-J combinations with a frequency above 0.0001, which together covered approximately 99% of the repertoires. The TCS score was defined as the ratio of F50 (clonal expansion) to E x V (chaos), calculated using BLOSUM62-based TCRdist between CDR3 peptides within each V-J. Welch's t-statistics and random forest reduced 500 to 550 V-J features to 13, which were used in a naive Bayes classifier (R e1071). Starting from the raw public reads, TCRdb applied fastp trimming at Q25, assembled clones with MiXCR and retained in-frame beta chains. Rows merge per CDR3 protein into single entries with the most common DNA and genes. The V and J calls come from TCRdb's annotation, not from the publication. The sample table contains about 380,000 distinct CDR3 sequences; only one count was recorded for roughly 12% of them. The biggest ten clones account for under 25% of the sample.

These data come from a study of T cells in Graves' hyperthyroidism and ophthalmopathy (dated by TCRdb to 2018 to 2020). Background for the entire study: Peripheral blood was collected at initial diagnosis, before any treatment. To identify TCR V-J signatures that set the groups apart, the researchers used a discovery cohort of more than 95 patients, made up of 40 to 45 with Graves' ophthalmopathy and 57 with stable Graves' hyperthyroidism. Prospective prediction of ophthalmopathy was tested in an independent validation cohort consisting of 18 to 20 hyperthyroidism patients and around 17 patients who later progressed to ophthalmopathy. For training and testing, the 100 or so patients in the discovery cohort were randomly divided in a 7:3 ratio. In six Graves' hyperthyroidism patients, the study also compared T-cell repertoires from thyroid tissue with T-cell repertoires from blood. Once sampling was done, hyperthyroidism patients were given methimazole at a starting dose of 30 mg daily, whereas ophthalmopathy patients were given high-dose intravenous methylprednisolone. The paper describes TCR Vbeta CDR3 sequencing of more than 120 peripheral blood samples, made up of some 40 ophthalmopathy patients, over 70 hyperthyroidism patients and some 17 progressor patients.

Points the paper makes about the study in general: No statistical method was used to fix the sample size in advance, and group allocation was not hidden from the investigators. During validation, the model predicted progression to ophthalmopathy a median of approximately 7 months ahead of onset, with almost 71% sensitivity and around 73% specificity. Blood samples also contained most of the expanded thyroid clonotypes (frequency above 0.001), which suggests that blood repertoires may reflect thyroid immune responses. A 13 V-J signature model separated ophthalmopathy from stable hyperthyroidism, with around 88% sensitivity and about 81% specificity in cross-validation and 80%/75% in testing.

This TCR derives from a man younger than 40 with Graves' hyperthyroidism that later progressed to Graves' ophthalmopathy. Sequenced material: blood. The V and J segments used are TRBV27 and TRBJ1-3; the D segment could be TRBD1, given 6 matching bases. The CDR3 amino acid sequence is: CASRSPGAGNTIYF. The DNA is TGTGCCAGCCGGTCCCCGGGGGCAGGAAACACCATATATTTT.